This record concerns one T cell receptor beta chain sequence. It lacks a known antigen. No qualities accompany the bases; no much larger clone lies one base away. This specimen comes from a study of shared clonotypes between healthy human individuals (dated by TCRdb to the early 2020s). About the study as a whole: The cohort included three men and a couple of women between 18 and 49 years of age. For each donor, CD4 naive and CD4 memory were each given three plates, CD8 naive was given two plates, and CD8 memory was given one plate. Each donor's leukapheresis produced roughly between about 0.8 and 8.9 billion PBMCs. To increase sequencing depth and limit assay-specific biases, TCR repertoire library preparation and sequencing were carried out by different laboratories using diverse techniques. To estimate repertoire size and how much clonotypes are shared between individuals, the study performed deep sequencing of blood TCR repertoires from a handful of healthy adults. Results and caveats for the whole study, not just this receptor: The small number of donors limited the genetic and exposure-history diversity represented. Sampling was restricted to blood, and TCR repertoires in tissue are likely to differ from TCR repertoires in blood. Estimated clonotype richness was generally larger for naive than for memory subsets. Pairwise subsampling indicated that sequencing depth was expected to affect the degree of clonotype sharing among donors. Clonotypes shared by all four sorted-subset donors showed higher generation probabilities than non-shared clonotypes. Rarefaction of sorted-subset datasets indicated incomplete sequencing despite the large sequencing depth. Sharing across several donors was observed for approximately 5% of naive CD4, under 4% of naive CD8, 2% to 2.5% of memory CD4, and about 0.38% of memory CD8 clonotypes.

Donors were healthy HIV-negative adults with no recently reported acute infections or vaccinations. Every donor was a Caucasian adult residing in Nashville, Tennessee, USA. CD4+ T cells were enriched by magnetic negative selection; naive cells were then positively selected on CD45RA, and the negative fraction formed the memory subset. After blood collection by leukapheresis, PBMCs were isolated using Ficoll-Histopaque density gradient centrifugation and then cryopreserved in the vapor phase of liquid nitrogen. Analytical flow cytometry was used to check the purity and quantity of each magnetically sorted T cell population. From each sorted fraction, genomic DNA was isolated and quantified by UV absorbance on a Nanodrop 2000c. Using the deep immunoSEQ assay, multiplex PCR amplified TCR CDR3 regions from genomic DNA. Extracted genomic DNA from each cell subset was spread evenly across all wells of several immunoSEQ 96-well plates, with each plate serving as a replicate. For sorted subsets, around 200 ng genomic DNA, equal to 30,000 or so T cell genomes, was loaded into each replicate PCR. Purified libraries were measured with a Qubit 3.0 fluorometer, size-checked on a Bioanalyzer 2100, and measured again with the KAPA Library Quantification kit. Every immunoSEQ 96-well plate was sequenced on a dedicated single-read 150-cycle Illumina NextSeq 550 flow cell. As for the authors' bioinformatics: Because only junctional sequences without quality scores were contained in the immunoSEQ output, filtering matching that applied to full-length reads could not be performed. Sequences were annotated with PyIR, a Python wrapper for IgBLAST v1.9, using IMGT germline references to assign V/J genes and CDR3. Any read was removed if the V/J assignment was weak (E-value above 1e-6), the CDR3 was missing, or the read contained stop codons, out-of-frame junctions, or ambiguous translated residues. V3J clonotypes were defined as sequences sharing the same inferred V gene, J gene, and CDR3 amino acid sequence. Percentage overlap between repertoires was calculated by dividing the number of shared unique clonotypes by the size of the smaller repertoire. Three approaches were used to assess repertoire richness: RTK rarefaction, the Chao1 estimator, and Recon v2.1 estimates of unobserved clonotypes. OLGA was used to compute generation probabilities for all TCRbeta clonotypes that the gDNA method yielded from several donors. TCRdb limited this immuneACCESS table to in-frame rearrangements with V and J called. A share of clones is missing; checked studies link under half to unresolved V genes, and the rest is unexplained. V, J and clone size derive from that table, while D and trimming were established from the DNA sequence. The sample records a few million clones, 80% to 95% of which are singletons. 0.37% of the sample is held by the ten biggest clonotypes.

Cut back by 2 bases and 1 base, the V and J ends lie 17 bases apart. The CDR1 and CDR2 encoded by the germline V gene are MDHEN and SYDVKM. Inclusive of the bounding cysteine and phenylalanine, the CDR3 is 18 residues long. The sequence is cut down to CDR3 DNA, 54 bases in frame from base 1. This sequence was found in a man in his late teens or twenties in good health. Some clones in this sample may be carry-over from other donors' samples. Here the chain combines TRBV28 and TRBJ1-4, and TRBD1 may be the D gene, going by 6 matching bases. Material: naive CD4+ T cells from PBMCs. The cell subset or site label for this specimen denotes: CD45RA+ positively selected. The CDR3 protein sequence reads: CASSLKGRGRVTNEKLFF. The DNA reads TGTGCCAGCAGTTTAAAGGGCAGGGGTCGGGTAACTAATGAAAAACTGTTTTTT.